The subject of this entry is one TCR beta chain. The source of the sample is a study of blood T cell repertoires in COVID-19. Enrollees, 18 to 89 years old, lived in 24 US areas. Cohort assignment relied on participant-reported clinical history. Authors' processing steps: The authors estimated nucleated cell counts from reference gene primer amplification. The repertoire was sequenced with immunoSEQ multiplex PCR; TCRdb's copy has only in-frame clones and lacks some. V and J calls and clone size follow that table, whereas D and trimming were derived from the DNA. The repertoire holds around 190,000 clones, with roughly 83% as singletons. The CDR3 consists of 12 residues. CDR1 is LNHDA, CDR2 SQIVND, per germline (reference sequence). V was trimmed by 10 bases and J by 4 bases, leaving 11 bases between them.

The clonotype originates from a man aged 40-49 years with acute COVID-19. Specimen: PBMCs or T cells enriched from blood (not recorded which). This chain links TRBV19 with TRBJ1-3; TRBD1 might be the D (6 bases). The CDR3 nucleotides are TGTGCCATTCGGACAGCCGGAAACACCATATATTTT. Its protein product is CAIRTAGNTIYF.